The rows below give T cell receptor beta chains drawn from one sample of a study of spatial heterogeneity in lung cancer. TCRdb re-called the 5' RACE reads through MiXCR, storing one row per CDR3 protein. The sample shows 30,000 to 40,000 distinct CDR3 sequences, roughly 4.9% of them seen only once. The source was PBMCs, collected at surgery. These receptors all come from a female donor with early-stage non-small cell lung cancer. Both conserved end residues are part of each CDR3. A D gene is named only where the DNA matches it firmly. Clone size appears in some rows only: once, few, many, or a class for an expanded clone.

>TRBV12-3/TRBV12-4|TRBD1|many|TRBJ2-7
TGTGCCAGCAGTTACACCGGGACAGCCGCCTACGAGCAGTACTTC
CASSYTGTAAYEQYF
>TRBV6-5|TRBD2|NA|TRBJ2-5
TGTGCCAGCAGTTACTCAAAAGCGGGGGGGCCCCCAGAGACCCAGTACTTC
CASSYSKAGGPPETQYF
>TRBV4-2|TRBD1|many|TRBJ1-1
TGTGCCAGCAGCCAAGATCGGGCAGGGGGGAAGGTTGAAGCTTTCTTT
CASSQDRAGGKVEAFF
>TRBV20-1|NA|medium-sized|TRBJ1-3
TGCGCGTGGGCGGGGTGGAAAGACACCATATATTTT
CAWAGWKDTIYF
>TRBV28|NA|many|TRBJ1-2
TGTGCCAGCAGCACAACCATGGACGGGCCCTATGGCTACACCTTC
CASSTTMDGPYGYTF
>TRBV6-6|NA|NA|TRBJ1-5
TGTGCCAGCATGCTAACAGGGTTGACTCAGCCCCAGCATTTT
CASMLTGLTQPQHF
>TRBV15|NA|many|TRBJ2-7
TGTGCCACCAGCAGAGATATGGGGCAACACGAGCAGTACTTC
CATSRDMGQHEQYF
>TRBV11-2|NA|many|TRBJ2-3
TGTGCCAGCAGCTTAGTCAGCGATACGCAGTATTTT
CASSLVSDTQYF
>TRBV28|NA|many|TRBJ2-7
TGTGCCAGCAGGGCCAGTCGGGAGCAGTACTTC
CASRASREQYF
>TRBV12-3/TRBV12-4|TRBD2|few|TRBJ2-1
TGTGCCAGCAGTTCATGGACTAGCGTGCAGTTCTTC
CASSSWTSVQFF
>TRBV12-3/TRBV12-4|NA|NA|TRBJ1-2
TGTGCCAGCAGTTTTTCGACAGACCAATATGGCTACACCTTC
CASSFSTDQYGYTF
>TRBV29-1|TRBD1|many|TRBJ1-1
TGCAGCGTTGGATTCAGCGTACAGGGGGAAGCTTTCTTT
CSVGFSVQGEAFF
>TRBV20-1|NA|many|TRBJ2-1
TGCAGTGCTAGAGTCGCGGGGGCAAGCTCCTACAATGAGCAGTTCTTC
CSARVAGASSYNEQFF
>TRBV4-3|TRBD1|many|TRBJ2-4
TGCGCCAGCAGCCAAGAGACAGGGTACATTCAGTACTTC
CASSQETGYIQYF
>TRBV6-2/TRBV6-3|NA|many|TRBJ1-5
TGTGCCAGCAGTTACCCCGACATCAGTGGGGGAAATCAGCCCCAGCATTTT
CASSYPDISGGNQPQHF
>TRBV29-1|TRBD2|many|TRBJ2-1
TGCAGCGTCAGACCCGGGACTAGCGGTTACAATGAGCAGTTCTTC
CSVRPGTSGYNEQFF
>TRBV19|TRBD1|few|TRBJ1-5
TGTGCCAGTAGTGAAACAGGGGGGAATCAGCCCCAGCATTTT
CASSETGGNQPQHF
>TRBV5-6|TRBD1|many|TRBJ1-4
TGTGCCAGCAGCTACAGGGGAGGGGGTGAAAAACTGTTTTTT
CASSYRGGGEKLFF
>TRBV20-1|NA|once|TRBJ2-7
TGCAGTGCCAGGGTCCCCCAACTTTACGAGCAGTACTTC
CSARVPQLYEQYF
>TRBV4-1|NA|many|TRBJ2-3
TGCGCCAGCAGGGGCGGGACAGATACGCAGTATTTT
CASRGGTDTQYF
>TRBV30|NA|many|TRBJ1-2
TGTGCCTGGAGTCTGACAAGGGGCTACACCTTC
CAWSLTRGYTF
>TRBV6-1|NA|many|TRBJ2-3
TGTGCCAGCAGTGAAGCAAAGAGATCGGCGCAGTATTTT
CASSEAKRSAQYF